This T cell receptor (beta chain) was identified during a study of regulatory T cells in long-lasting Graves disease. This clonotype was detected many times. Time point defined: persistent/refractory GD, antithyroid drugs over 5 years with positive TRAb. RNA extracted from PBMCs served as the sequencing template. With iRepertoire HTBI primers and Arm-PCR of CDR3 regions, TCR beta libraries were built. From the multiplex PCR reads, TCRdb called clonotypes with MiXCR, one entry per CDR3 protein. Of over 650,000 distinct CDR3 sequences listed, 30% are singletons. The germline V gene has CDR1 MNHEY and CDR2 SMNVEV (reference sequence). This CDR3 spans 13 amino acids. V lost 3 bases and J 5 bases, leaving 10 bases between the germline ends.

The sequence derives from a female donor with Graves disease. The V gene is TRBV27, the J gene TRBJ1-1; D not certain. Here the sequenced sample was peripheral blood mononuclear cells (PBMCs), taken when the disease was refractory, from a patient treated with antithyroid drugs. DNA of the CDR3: TGTGCCAGCAGTTTGAACCGGCTGACTGAAGCTTTCTTT. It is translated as CASSLNRLTEAFF.